These 23 T cell receptor beta chains came from one sample sequenced in a study of T cells in Graves' hyperthyroidism and ophthalmopathy. RNA transcripts gave rise to amplified TCR beta CDR3 regions. HTBI primers were employed in a first-round RT-PCR of the TCR CDR3. TCRdb ran MiXCR on the multiplex PCR reads and lists one entry per CDR3 protein. The sample consists of about 37,000 distinct CDR3 sequences, around 50% of them appearing once. Sequencing was done on a sample of blood. These receptors came from a man aged 35-49 years with Graves' ophthalmopathy.

This clonotype is medium-sized by share. V is TRBV20-1 and J is TRBJ2-5, with D tentatively TRBD1 (6 bases). Germline V gene sequence: CDR1 DFQATT, CDR2 SNEGSKA (reference sequence). Trimming pared 6 bases from V and 5 bases from J, leaving 13 bases between. The CDR3 loop spans 12 amino acids. CDR3 DNA: TGCAGTGCCAACAGGGTCAGGGAGACCCAGTACTTC. Its translation: CSANRVRETQYF.

In its sample, this clonotype was seen many times. This chain uses TRBV25-1 with TRBJ2-5, with TRBD1 identical over 8 bases. V shed 3 bases and J 5 bases; nucleotides not matched to a gene: 5. Germline V gene data show CDR1 as MGHDK and CDR2 as SYGVNS. This CDR3 is 14 amino acids long. Here the CDR3 reads CASSDRGLSETQYF. The CDR3 DNA sequence: TGTGCCAGCAGTGACAGGGGGCTCTCGGAGACCCAGTACTTC.

This clonotype was counted ten times or more. This chain connects TRBV6-5 to TRBJ2-3; possibly TRBD2 for D (6 bases). V lost 8 bases, J lost 2 bases, and 17 bases lay in between. The CDR3 length is 15 residues. Germline CDR1 is MNHEY and CDR2 is SVGAGI. CDR3 sequence (DNA): TGTGCCAGCCGGCGCCGGCGGGGCACCACAGATACGCAGTATTTT. Protein sequence: CASRRRRGTTDTQYF.

This clonotype was picked up many times. The V and J genes are TRBV7-9 and TRBJ2-3, with no clear D. Trimming pared 7 bases from V and 6 bases from J, leaving 11 bases between. The length of the CDR3 is 12 residues. CDR1 is SEHNR and CDR2 is FQNEAQ in the germline V gene (reference sequence). CDR3 in amino acids: CASTSPPDTQYF. CDR3 sequence (DNA): TGTGCCAGCACCTCCCCCCCCGATACGCAGTATTTT.

The V and J genes are TRBV5-1 and TRBJ2-7; TRBD1 agrees at 8 bases. The CDR3 sequence is 14 residues long. Germline CDR1 SGHRS, CDR2 YFSETQ. Trimming at V came to 3 bases and at J to 4 bases, leaving 6 bases not matched to a gene. The CDR3 here is CASSSGQGSYEQYV. CDR3 nucleotides: TGCGCCAGCAGCTCCGGACAGGGTTCTTACGAGCAGTACGTC.

In regard to this clonotype: The junction shows a germline mismatch at one end, possibly a read error. This chain joins TRBV6-5 and TRBJ2-7, with D unclear. Germline V lookup: CDR1 MNHEY, CDR2 SVGAGI. This CDR3 is built from 13 residues. The CDR3 nucleotides read TGTGCGAGCAGTTATGCAGAATCCTATGAGCAGAACTTC. This gives the protein CASSYAESYEQNF.

This clonotype was observed at least ten times. The chain couples TRBV19 to TRBJ1-5, with D perhaps TRBD1 (5 bases). The CDR3 runs to 15 residues. From germline, CDR1 is LNHDA and CDR2 SQIVND (reference sequence). V lost 4 bases and J lost 7, with 17 bases in between. The CDR3 protein is CASSTLGQNVQPQHF. The CDR3 bases are TGTGCCAGTAGTACCCTCGGACAAAATGTCCAGCCCCAGCATTTT.

The sample holds many counts of this clonotype. The chain has TRBV20-1 and TRBJ2-2, with 8 bases fitting TRBD1. The CDR3 has 13 residues. Germline CDR1 and CDR2: DFQATT and SNEGSKA (reference sequence). The ends lost 0 bases at V and 6 bases at J; junction bases unmatched: 0. The CDR3 nucleotides are TGCAGTGCTAGAGAGACAGGGGCCGGGGAGCTGTTTTTT. It specifies CSARETGAGELFF.

This clonotype was seen a few times. The chain couples TRBV2 to TRBJ1-2; D gene ambiguous. CDR1 SNHLY and CDR2 FYNNEI come from the germline V gene. The CDR3 sequence is 14 residues long. As DNA, the CDR3 is TGTGCTAGCGGGCCCATGGACGGTAACTATGGCTACACCTTC. The encoded protein is CASGPMDGNYGYTF.

This CDR3 reads CASSPRAGNLQETQYF. The CDR3 DNA reads as TGTGCCAGCAGTCCCCGAGCGGGGAACCTGCAAGAGACCCAGTACTTC. V is TRBV6-1 and J is TRBJ2-5; the match to TRBD2 covers 7 bases. This CDR3 has 16 amino acids. Germline V gene data show CDR1 as MNHNS and CDR2 as SASEGT. After removal of 5 bases from V and 2 bases from J, the junction contained 11 bases not matched to a gene.

In its sample, this clonotype was seen many times. The CDR3 sequence: CASSLGGIGELFF. The CDR3 DNA is TGCGCCAGCAGCTTGGGGGGGATCGGGGAGCTGTTTTTT. The chain combines TRBV5-1 with TRBJ2-2; possibly TRBD1 or TRBD2 for D (5 bases each). CDR3 length: 13 residues. V shed 0 bases and J shed 7 bases, with 7 bases lying between them. In germline, CDR1 is SGHRS, CDR2 YFSETQ.

This clonotype was recorded many times. V is TRBV28 and J is TRBJ2-7; 7 nucleotides agree with TRBD2. The V gene's germline CDR1 is MDHEN and CDR2 SYDVKM. This CDR3 contains 15 residues. The V and J ends lost 2 bases and 2 bases, in that order; junction bases with no gene match: 6. The CDR3 loop is CASSLGGGRAYEQYF. In DNA form, the CDR3 reads TGTGCCAGCAGTTTAGGCGGGGGAAGGGCCTACGAGCAGTACTTC.

Notes on this clonotype: Because it lacks the conserved phenylalanine or tryptophan at the end, this CDR3 is likely a read error. The V and J genes are TRBV12-3 or TRBV12-4 and TRBJ2-6; 8 nucleotides align to TRBD2. Trimming removed 6 bases from V and 0 bases from J; junction bases left unmatched: 4. This CDR3 is built from 16 residues. As DNA, the CDR3 is TGTGCCAGCAGGTTCGGGGGGGTCTCTGGGGCCAACGTCCTGACTGAC. Its translation: CASRFGGVSGANVLTD.

The chain is built from TRBV6-5 and TRBJ2-7; 13 bases map to TRBD2. With 5 bases clipped from V and 2 bases from J, the junction kept 3 bases outside the gene matches. Per the germline V gene, CDR1 is MNHEY and CDR2 is SVGAGI. The CDR3 is 15 residues long. The DNA of the CDR3 is TGTGCCAGCAGTGGGACTAGCGGGGCAACCTACGAGCAGTACTTC. Its translation is CASSGTSGATYEQYF.

This clonotype has at least ten counts. J is TRBJ2-1 and V is TRBV6-6; 7 positions agree with TRBD2. V shed 8 bases, J shed 8 bases, and the junction held 9 bases outside the gene matches. Germline loops: CDR1 MNHNY, CDR2 SVGAGI (reference sequence). The CDR3 runs to 13 residues. In DNA form, the CDR3 reads TGTGCCAGCGTTGGGGAGGGGAGGCATGAGCAGTTCTTC. Translated: CASVGEGRHEQFF.

This clonotype was observed a few times. CDR3 region: CASSERGGETQYF. The CDR3, as DNA: TGTGCCAGCAGTGAGCGGGGCGGGGAGACCCAGTACTTC. J is TRBJ2-5 and V is TRBV2; D is possibly TRBD2 (6 bases). This CDR3 is 13 amino acids long. Germline lookup yields CDR1 SNHLY and CDR2 FYNNEI. V was clipped by 3 bases and J by 5 bases, with 10 bases between them. Filled out from reference TRBV2 and TRBJ2-5, the complete variable domain reads EPEVTQTPSHQVTQMGQEVILRCVPISNHLYFYWYRQILGQKVEFLVSFYNNEISEKSEIFDDQFSVERPDGSNFTLKIRSTKLEDSAMYFCASSERGGETQYFGPGTRLLVL.

The gene calls are TRBV7-9 and TRBJ2-1; no reliable D call. The length of the CDR3 is 14 residues. Germline V gene lookup returns CDR1 SEHNR and CDR2 FQNEAQ (reference sequence). V dropped 3 bases and J dropped 7 bases, with 13 bases sitting between them. CDR3 loop: CASSFIDLSNEQFF. CDR3 nucleotide sequence: TGTGCCAGCAGCTTCATAGACTTAAGTAATGAGCAGTTCTTC.

This clonotype is labeled medium-sized. The chain uses TRBV10-3 and TRBJ1-5; D is ambiguous. The V and J ends lost 4 bases and 3 bases respectively, with 7 bases between them. The CDR3 extends over 13 amino acids. Germline values: CDR1 ENHRY, CDR2 SYGVKD. CDR3 amino acids: CAISAMPNQPQHF. CDR3 DNA: TGTGCCATCAGTGCGATGCCCAATCAGCCCCAGCATTTT.

The CDR3 DNA reads TGTGCCAGCCGGACAGCCACTGAAGCTTTCTTT. The encoded protein is CASRTATEAFF. V usage is TRBV6-2 or TRBV6-3 and J usage is TRBJ1-1, with D maybe TRBD1 (6 bases). Germline values: CDR1 MNHEY, CDR2 SVGEGT. The CDR3 extends over 11 amino acids. V was clipped by 8 bases and J by 4 bases, with 8 bases between them.

On this clonotype itself: The junction departs from the called germline gene at one end, perhaps through a read error. The chain links TRBV11-3 to TRBJ2-1; 12 nucleotides agree with TRBD2. Germline values: CDR1 SGHNT, CDR2 YENEEA. CDR3 length: 15 residues. In DNA, the CDR3 is TGTGCCAGCAGCCCGACTAGCGGGAGCTACAATGGGCAGCTCTTC. Protein: CASSPTSGSYNGQLF.

This clonotype was counted at least ten times. V is TRBV9 and J is TRBJ2-2; D unclear. Germline V lookup: CDR1 SGDLS, CDR2 YYNGEE. This CDR3 has 14 amino acids. V dropped 3 bases and J dropped 4 bases, with 10 bases sitting between them. The CDR3 region is CASSAGTATGELFF. As DNA, the CDR3 is TGTGCCAGCAGCGCAGGAACAGCCACCGGGGAGCTGTTTTTT. The full variable domain, in which reference TRBV9 and TRBJ2-2 provide the parts outside the CDR3, is DSGVTQTPKHLITATGQRVTLRCSPRSGDLSVYWYQQSLDQGLQFLIQYYNGEERAKGNILERFSAQQFPDLHSELNLSSLELGDSALYFCASSAGTATGELFFGEGSRLTVL.

This clonotype was counted ten times or more. The rearrangement joins TRBV7-2 to TRBJ2-6; 7 positions agree with TRBD2. CDR1 and CDR2 from the germline V gene are SGHTA and FQGNSA. With 4 bases clipped from V and 3 bases from J, the junction kept 3 bases outside the gene matches. The CDR3 length is 15 residues. The DNA for the CDR3 is TGTGCCAGCAGCTGGGGAGGGAATGGGGCCAACGTCCTGACTTTC. Its translation is CASSWGGNGANVLTF.

The V and J genes are TRBV14 and TRBJ2-5; D perhaps matches TRBD1 (5 bases). The CDR3 has 15 amino acids. Germline V gene lookup returns CDR1 SGHDN and CDR2 FVKESK. The V end lost 0 bases, the J end lost 5 bases, and 13 bases lay between the germline ends. CDR3 protein: CASSQDKGVGETQYF. The CDR3, as DNA: TGTGCCAGCAGCCAAGATAAAGGGGTTGGGGAGACCCAGTACTTC. The entire variable domain, with the rest obtained from reference TRBV14 and TRBJ2-5, is as follows: EAGVTQFPSHSVIEKGQTVTLRCDPISGHDNLYWYRRVMGKEIKFLLHFVKESKQDESGMPNNRFLAERTGGTYSTLKVQPAELEDSGVYFCASSQDKGVGETQYFGPGTRLLVL.